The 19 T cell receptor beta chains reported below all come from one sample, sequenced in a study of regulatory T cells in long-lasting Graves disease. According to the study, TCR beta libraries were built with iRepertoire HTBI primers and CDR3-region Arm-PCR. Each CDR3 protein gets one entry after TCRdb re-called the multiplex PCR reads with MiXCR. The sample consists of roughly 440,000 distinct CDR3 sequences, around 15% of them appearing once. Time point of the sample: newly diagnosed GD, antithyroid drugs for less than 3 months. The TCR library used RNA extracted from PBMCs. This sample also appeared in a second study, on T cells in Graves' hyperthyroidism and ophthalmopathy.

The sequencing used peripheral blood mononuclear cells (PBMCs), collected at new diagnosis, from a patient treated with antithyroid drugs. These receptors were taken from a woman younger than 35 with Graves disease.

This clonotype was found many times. Here the CDR3 reads CASRHREDGELFF. Here the CDR3 DNA reads TGTGCCAGTAGACATCGGGAGGACGGGGAGCTGTTTTTT. J is TRBJ2-2 and V is TRBV27, with 7 bases identical to TRBD2. Losses at the gene ends were 9 bases for V and 7 bases for J; bases not matched to a gene: 8. The CDR3 is 13 residues long. The germline CDR1 and CDR2 sequences are MNHEY and SMNVEV (reference sequence).

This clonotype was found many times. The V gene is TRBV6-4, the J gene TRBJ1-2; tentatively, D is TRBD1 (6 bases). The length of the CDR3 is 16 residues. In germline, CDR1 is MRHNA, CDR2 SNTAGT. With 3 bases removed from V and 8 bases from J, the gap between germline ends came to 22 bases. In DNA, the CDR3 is TGTGCCAGCAGTGATTCGGCGGGGGACAAGCCGGGGGGCTACACCTTC. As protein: CASSDSAGDKPGGYTF.

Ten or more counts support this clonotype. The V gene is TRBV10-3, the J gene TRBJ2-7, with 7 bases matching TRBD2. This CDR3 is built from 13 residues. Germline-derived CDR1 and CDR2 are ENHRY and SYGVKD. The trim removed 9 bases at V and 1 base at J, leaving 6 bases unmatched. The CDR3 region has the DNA TGTGCCATTAACCGCGGGAGTTCCTACGAGCAGTACTTC. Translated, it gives CAINRGSSYEQYF.

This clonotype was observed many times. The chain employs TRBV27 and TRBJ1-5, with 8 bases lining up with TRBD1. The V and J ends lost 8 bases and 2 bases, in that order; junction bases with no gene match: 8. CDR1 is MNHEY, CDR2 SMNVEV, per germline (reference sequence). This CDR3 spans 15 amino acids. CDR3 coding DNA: TGTGCCAGCGGCTTATACAGGGGGGGCAATCAGCCCCAGCATTTT. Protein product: CASGLYRGGNQPQHF.

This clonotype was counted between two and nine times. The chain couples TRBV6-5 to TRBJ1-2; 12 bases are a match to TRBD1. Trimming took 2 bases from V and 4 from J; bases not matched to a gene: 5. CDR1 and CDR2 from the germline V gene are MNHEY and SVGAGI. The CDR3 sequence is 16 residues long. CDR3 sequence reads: CASSYKGTGGFYGYTF. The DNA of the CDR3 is TGTGCCAGCAGTTACAAGGGGACAGGGGGCTTCTATGGCTACACCTTC.

The CDR3 loop is CAGTGRNQPQHF. Written as DNA, the CDR3 is TGTGCTGGGACAGGGCGGAATCAGCCCCAGCATTTT. V is TRBV28 and J is TRBJ1-5, with 9 bases matching TRBD1. CDR3 size: 12 residues. Germline V CDR1 and CDR2: MDHEN, SYDVKM. Combining the CDR3 with reference TRBV28 and TRBJ1-5 gives the whole variable domain DVKVTQSSRYLVKRTGEKVFLECVQDMDHENMFWYRQDPGLGLRLIYFSYDVKMKEKGDIPEGYSVSREKKERFSLILESASTNQTSMYLCAGTGRNQPQHFGDGTRLSIL.

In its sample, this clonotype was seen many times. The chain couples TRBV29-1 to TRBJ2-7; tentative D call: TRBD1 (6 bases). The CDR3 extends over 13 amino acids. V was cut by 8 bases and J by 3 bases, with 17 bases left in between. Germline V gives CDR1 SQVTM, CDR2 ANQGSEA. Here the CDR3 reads CSSEGQQGYEQYF. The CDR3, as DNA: TGCAGCTCTGAAGGGCAACAGGGCTACGAGCAGTACTTC.

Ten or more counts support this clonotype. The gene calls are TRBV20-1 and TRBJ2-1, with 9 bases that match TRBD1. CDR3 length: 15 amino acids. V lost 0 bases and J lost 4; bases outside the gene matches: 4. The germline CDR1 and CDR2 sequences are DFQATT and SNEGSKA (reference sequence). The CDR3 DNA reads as TGCAGTGCTAGAGACCCGGGACAGGGTTACAATGAGCAGTTCTTC. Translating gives CSARDPGQGYNEQFF.

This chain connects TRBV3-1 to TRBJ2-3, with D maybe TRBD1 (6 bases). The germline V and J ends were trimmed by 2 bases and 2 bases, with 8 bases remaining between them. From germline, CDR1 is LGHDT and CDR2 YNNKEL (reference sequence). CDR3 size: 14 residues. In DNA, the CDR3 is TGTGCCAGCAGCCAAACAGGGTACACAGATACGCAGTATTTT. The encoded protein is CASSQTGYTDTQYF.

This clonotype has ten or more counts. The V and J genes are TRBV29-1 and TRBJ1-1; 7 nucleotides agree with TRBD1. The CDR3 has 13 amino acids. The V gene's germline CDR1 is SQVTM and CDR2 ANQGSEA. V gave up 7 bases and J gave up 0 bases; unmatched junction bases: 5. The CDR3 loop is CSGSGQMNTEAFF. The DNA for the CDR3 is TGCAGCGGCTCGGGACAGATGAACACTGAAGCTTTCTTT. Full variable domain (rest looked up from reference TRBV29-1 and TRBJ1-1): SAVISQKPSRDICQRGTSLTIQCQVDSQVTMMFWYRQQPGQSLTLIATANQGSEATYESGFVIDKFPISRPNLTFSTLTVSNMSPEDSSIYLCSGSGQMNTEAFFGQGTRLTVV.

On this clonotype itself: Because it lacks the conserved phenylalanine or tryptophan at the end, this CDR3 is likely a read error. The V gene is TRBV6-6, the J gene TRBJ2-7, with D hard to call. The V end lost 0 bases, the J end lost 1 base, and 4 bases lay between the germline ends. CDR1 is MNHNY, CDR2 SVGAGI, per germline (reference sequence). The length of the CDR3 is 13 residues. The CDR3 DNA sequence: TGTGCCAGCAGTTACTCGCTGTCCTACGAGCAGTACCTC. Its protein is CASSYSLSYEQYL.

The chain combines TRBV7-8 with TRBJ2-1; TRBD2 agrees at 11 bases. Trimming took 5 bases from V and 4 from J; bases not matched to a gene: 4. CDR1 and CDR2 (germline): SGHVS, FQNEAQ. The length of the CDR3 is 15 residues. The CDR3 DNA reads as TGTGCCAGCAGCACCCGACTAGCGGGATACAATGAGCAGTTCTTC. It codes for CASSTRLAGYNEQFF.

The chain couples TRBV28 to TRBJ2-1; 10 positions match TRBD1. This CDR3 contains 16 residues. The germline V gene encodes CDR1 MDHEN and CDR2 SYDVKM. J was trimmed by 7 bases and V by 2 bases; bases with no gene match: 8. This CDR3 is CASSLGPGTGENEQFF. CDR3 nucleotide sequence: TGTGCCAGCAGTTTAGGGCCCGGGACAGGGGAAAATGAGCAGTTCTTC.

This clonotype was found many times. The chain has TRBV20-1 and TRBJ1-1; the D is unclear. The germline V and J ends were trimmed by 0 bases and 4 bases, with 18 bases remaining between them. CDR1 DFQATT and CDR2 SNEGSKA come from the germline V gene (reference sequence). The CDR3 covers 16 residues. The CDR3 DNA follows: TGCAGTGCTAGAGATTTTGCAAGCGGGGTCGCCACTGAAGCTTTCTTT. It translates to CSARDFASGVATEAFF.

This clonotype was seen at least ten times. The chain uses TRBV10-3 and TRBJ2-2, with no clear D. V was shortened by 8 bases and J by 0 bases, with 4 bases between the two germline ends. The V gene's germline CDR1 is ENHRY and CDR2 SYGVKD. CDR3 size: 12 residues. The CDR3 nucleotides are TGTGCCATCGGGCCGAACACCGGGGAGCTGTTTTTT. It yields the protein CAIGPNTGELFF.

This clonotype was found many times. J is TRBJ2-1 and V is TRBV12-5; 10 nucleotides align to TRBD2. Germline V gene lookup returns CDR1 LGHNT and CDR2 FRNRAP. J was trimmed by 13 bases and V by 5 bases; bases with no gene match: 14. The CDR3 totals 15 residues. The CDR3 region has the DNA TGTGCTAGTGGTCCCGCTAGCGGGAGTCTGTTGCAACAGTTCTTC. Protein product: CASGPASGSLLQQFF.

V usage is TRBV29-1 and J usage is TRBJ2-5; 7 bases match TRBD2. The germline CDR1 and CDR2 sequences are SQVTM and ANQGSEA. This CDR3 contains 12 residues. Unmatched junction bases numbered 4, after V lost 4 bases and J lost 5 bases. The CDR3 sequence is CSVGEGGETQYF. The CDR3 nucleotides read TGCAGCGTTGGGGAGGGAGGGGAGACCCAGTACTTC.

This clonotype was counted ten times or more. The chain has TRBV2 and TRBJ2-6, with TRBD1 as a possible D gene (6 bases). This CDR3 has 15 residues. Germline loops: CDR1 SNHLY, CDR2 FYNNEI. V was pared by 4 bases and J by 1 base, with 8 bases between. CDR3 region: CASSVQGSGANVLTF. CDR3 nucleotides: TGTGCCAGCAGTGTACAGGGATCTGGGGCCAACGTCCTGACTTTC.

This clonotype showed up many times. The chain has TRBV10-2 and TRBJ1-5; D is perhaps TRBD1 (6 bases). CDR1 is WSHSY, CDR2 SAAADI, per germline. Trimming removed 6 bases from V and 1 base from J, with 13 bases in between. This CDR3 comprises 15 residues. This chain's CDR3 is CASSGQGKSNQPQHF. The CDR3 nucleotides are TGCGCCAGCAGCGGGCAGGGGAAGAGCAATCAGCCCCAGCATTTT.